Below, 28 T cell receptor beta chains from the same sample are listed, as sequenced in a study of post-analysis software for immune sequencing data. Presence of unique molecular identifiers characterized the TCR beta cDNA libraries. TCRdb re-called the PCR reads with MiXCR, one entry per CDR3 protein. The top ten clones hold over 25% of a sample with about 160,000 distinct CDR3 sequences, approximately 35% of them seen once. Sequenced material: blood, taken after autologous hematopoietic stem cell transplantation. These receptors originate from a girl between 10 and 17 years old with multiple sclerosis.

This clonotype turned up a few times. The CDR3 DNA follows: TGCAGTGCTAGGGCGCGAGGGGAGACCCAGTACTTC. Translating gives CSARARGETQYF. The rearrangement uses TRBV20-1 and TRBJ2-5; weak D call: TRBD2 (5 bases). The V gene's germline CDR1 is DFQATT and CDR2 SNEGSKA (reference sequence). V lost 3 bases and J 5 bases, leaving 10 bases between the germline ends. The CDR3 is 12 amino acids.

This clonotype was counted a few times. One end of the junction fails to match germline, which may point to a read error. The chain links TRBV7-7 to TRBJ2-1; the D gene is possibly TRBD2 (5 bases). The CDR3 has 13 residues. Germline CDR1 is SSHAT and CDR2 is FNYEAQ (reference sequence). The CDR3, as DNA: TGTGCTAGCAGCTACGGGGCCTACAATGAGCAGTTCTTC. It yields the protein CASSYGAYNEQFF.

The chain uses TRBV4-3 and TRBJ2-1; D is perhaps TRBD1 or TRBD2 (5 bases each). The CDR3 contains 16 residues. The V gene's germline CDR1 is LGHNA and CDR2 YSLEER. Trimming took off 2 bases at V and 6 bases at J, with 17 bases between the two ends. CDR3: CASSQHHGTTPNEQFF. The CDR3 coding sequence is TGCGCCAGCAGCCAACACCATGGGACCACCCCCAATGAGCAGTTCTTC.

On this clonotype itself: A read error may account for a junction end that differs from germline. V is TRBV7-7 and J is TRBJ2-4, with TRBD2 matching over 12 bases. The J call may not be correct, given that the DNA end is closer to TRBJ2-7. This CDR3 spans 18 amino acids. Germline values: CDR1 SSHAT, CDR2 FNYEAQ (reference sequence). The CDR3 DNA follows: TGTGCTAGCAGCTTAGGACTAGCGGGACCGAGCACCCCCTACGAGCAGTACTTC. Encoded protein: CASSLGLAGPSTPYEQYF.

The chain employs TRBV6-6 and TRBJ1-2; the D gene is possibly TRBD1 (5 bases). Germline V gene lookup returns CDR1 MNHNY and CDR2 SVGAGI (reference sequence). V was pared by 4 bases and J by 4 bases, with 19 bases between. The CDR3 loop spans 16 amino acids. The CDR3 spells CASSSTRDLIGYGYTF. In DNA form, the CDR3 reads TGTGCCAGCAGTTCCACCCGGGACCTCATAGGCTATGGCTACACCTTC.

The chain couples TRBV10-3 to TRBJ2-5, with TRBD2 matching over 7 bases. Per the germline V gene, CDR1 is ENHRY and CDR2 is SYGVKD. Trimming removed 8 bases from V and 2 bases from J; junction bases left unmatched: 11. This CDR3 comprises 15 residues. This CDR3 reads CAIGWRAGGQETQYF. CDR3 coding DNA: TGTGCCATCGGCTGGAGGGCCGGGGGGCAAGAGACCCAGTACTTC.

The sample holds a few counts of this clonotype. CDR3 in amino acids: CASSPRGGKGTDTQYF. The DNA of the CDR3 is TGTGCCAGCAGCCCCCGCGGCGGAAAGGGGACAGATACGCAGTATTTT. The chain joins TRBV7-2 to TRBJ2-3; possibly TRBD1 for D (5 bases). Per the germline V gene, CDR1 is SGHTA and CDR2 is FQGNSA. This CDR3 contains 16 residues. The V and J ends lost 5 bases and 3 bases respectively, with 18 bases between them.

The V and J genes are TRBV20-1 and TRBJ2-7, with 7 bases identical to TRBD2. This CDR3 spans 13 amino acids. Germline values: CDR1 DFQATT, CDR2 SNEGSKA (reference sequence). The V and J ends lost 5 bases and 3 bases, in that order; junction bases with no gene match: 7. The DNA for the CDR3 is TGCAGTGCTGCCGGGACTACCCACTACGAGCAGTACTTC. Protein product: CSAAGTTHYEQYF.

This chain joins TRBV25-1 and TRBJ1-2; TRBD1 might be the D (5 bases). The germline CDR1 and CDR2 sequences are MGHDK and SYGVNS. The CDR3 is 17 amino acids. V lost 1 base, J lost 7 bases, and 22 bases lay in between. CDR3 sequence: CASSELGGAVRDFGYTF. In DNA form, the CDR3 reads TGTGCCAGCAGTGAATTGGGGGGTGCAGTTAGAGATTTTGGCTACACCTTC.

The J gene is TRBJ2-7, the V gene TRBV27; the match to TRBD2 covers 8 bases. Germline V gives CDR1 MNHEY, CDR2 SMNVEV (reference sequence). The CDR3 covers 15 residues. V lost 5 bases, J lost 5 bases, and 11 bases stayed unmatched. DNA of the CDR3: TGTGCCAGCAGTATATACAGCGGGAGTCGGAACGAGCAGTACTTC. This codes for CASSIYSGSRNEQYF.

The chain joins TRBV20-1 to TRBJ1-2; D uncertain. This CDR3 comprises 11 residues. The V gene's germline CDR1 is DFQATT and CDR2 SNEGSKA (reference sequence). The germline V and J ends were trimmed by 1 base and 5 bases, with 5 bases remaining between them. The CDR3 loop reads CSARVWYGYTF. CDR3 DNA sequence: TGCAGTGCTAGAGTGTGGTATGGCTACACCTTC.

This chain uses TRBV5-1 with TRBJ2-5; 8 nucleotides match TRBD2. Trimming at V came to 0 bases and at J to 5 bases, leaving 6 bases not matched to a gene. Germline V lookup: CDR1 SGHRS, CDR2 YFSETQ. This CDR3 spans 15 amino acids. CDR3 in DNA: TGCGCCAGCAGCTTGGCCGGGAGGGCACTCGAGACCCAGTACTTC. It encodes CASSLAGRALETQYF.

This chain links TRBV15 with TRBJ1-5, with D hard to call. The CDR3 is 13 amino acids. The V and J ends lost 4 bases and 5 bases respectively, with 9 bases between them. Germline lookup yields CDR1 LNHNV and CDR2 YYDKDF (reference sequence). The CDR3 DNA reads as TGTGCCACCAGCACCTGGTCGTATCAGCCCCAGCATTTT. The encoded protein is CATSTWSYQPQHF.

This clonotype has just a few counts. The rearrangement joins TRBV4-1 to TRBJ1-2; no definite D call. The CDR3 runs to 16 residues. Looked up from germline, CDR1 is MGHRA and CDR2 is YSYEKL. The V and J ends lost 4 bases and 3 bases respectively, with 18 bases between them. This CDR3 reads CASSLSDTPQDYGYTF. The CDR3 DNA follows: TGCGCCAGCAGCCTATCCGACACCCCTCAGGACTATGGCTACACCTTC.

This chain connects TRBV2 to TRBJ2-3; D could derive from TRBD1 or TRBD2 (5 bases each). Germline values: CDR1 SNHLY, CDR2 FYNNEI. The CDR3 loop spans 14 amino acids. Deletions cut 6 bases from V and 5 bases from J, with 15 bases between. CDR3 sequence: CASRPPVRGDTQYF. Here the CDR3 DNA reads TGTGCCAGCAGACCCCCCGTGAGGGGAGATACGCAGTATTTT.

This sequence joins TRBV25-1 and TRBJ1-2; D unresolved. The V end was cut by 4 bases, the J end by 7 bases, with 7 bases between. Germline CDR1 and CDR2: MGHDK and SYGVNS. This CDR3 spans 11 amino acids. CDR3 in DNA: TGTGCCAGCAGTGGGAATAGTGGCTACACCTTC. Its translation is CASSGNSGYTF.

A few counts support this clonotype. J is TRBJ1-1 and V is TRBV5-1; no definite D call. Germline assignment: CDR1 SGHRS and CDR2 YFSETQ. The V gene lost 4 bases and the J gene lost 1 base, with 14 bases spanning the gap. CDR3 length equals 15 residues. The CDR3 loop is CASSILQSANTEAFF. The CDR3 DNA follows: TGCGCCAGCAGCATTCTACAGTCAGCGAACACTGAAGCTTTCTTT.

There are a few counts of this clonotype. V usage is TRBV29-1 and J usage is TRBJ1-1, with no clear D. Deletions cut 5 bases from V and 4 bases from J, with 20 bases between. Germline V gene data show CDR1 as SQVTM and CDR2 as ANQGSEA. The CDR3 length is 15 residues. In DNA, the CDR3 is TGCAGCGTTCGGACGGATATTCTGGGGAGCACTGAAGCTTTCTTT. Protein: CSVRTDILGSTEAFF.

This CDR3 is CASSQRIGGPSNYGYTF. CDR3 sequence (DNA): TGCGCCAGCAGCCAGAGAATAGGGGGCCCTTCTAACTATGGCTACACCTTC. The chain has TRBV4-3 and TRBJ1-2; 7 bases match TRBD1. The CDR3 consists of 17 residues. Germline V gives CDR1 LGHNA, CDR2 YSLEER. V lost 3 bases, J lost 0 bases, and 10 bases stayed unmatched.

The chain employs TRBV28 and TRBJ1-1; 11 bases map to TRBD1. The V gene's germline CDR1 is MDHEN and CDR2 SYDVKM. The CDR3 has 16 amino acids. With V trimmed by 10 bases and J by 8 bases, 18 bases remained unmatched. The CDR3 loop reads CATLRTGGSSGVEAFF. CDR3 bases: TGTGCCACCCTTAGGACAGGGGGCTCCTCCGGGGTAGAAGCTTTCTTT.

This clonotype was seen many times. The V gene is TRBV5-1, the J gene TRBJ1-5; TRBD1 matches 7 bases. Looked up from germline, CDR1 is SGHRS and CDR2 is YFSETQ. CDR3 length: 16 amino acids. The V gene end was trimmed by 0 bases and the J gene end by 2 bases; junction bases not matched to a gene: 5. CDR3 DNA sequence: TGCGCCAGCAGCTTGGGGTCAGGGGGAGGCAATCAGCCCCAGCATTTT. Translating gives CASSLGSGGGNQPQHF.

Only one count was recorded for this clonotype. The chain combines TRBV11-2 with TRBJ2-1, with TRBD1 matching 8 bases. The CDR3 runs 15 residues. CDR1 is SGHAT, CDR2 FQNNGV, per germline. Germline trimming cut 3 bases from V and 7 bases from J; bases unmatched to any gene: 8. The CDR3 protein is CASSFGQGARNEQFF. CDR3 nucleotides: TGTGCCAGCAGCTTTGGCCAGGGGGCTCGAAATGAGCAGTTCTTC.

The V and J genes are TRBV11-3 and TRBJ1-1; tentatively, D is TRBD1 (6 bases). Germline V CDR1 and CDR2: SGHNT, YENEEA. The CDR3 consists of 18 residues. V was clipped by 0 bases and J by 2 bases, with 19 bases between them. CDR3 nucleotide sequence: TGTGCCAGCAGCTTAGAAGGGACATGGGGCTCGTTAAACACTGAAGCTTTCTTT. Its protein product is CASSLEGTWGSLNTEAFF. The full variable domain, completed using reference TRBV11-3 and TRBJ1-1, is EAGVVQSPRYKIIEKKQPVAFWCNPISGHNTLYWYLQNLGQGPELLIRYENEEAVDDSQLPKDRFSAERLKGVDSTLKIQPAELGDSAVYLCASSLEGTWGSLNTEAFFGQGTRLTVV.

In regard to this clonotype: One end of the junction varies from germline; a read error may be responsible. The chain is built from TRBV7-7 and TRBJ2-5; D is undetermined. This CDR3 has 14 amino acids. Germline V lookup: CDR1 SSHAT, CDR2 FNYEAQ (reference sequence). In DNA, the CDR3 is TGTGCTAGCAGCTTAGCTGGGATCCAAGAGACCCAGTACTTC. Protein: CASSLAGIQETQYF. Variable domain in full (rest from reference TRBV7-7 and TRBJ2-5): GAGVSQSPRYKVTKRGQDVTLRCDPISSHATLYWYQQALGQGPEFLTYFNYEAQPDKSGLPSDRFSAERPEGSISTLTIQRTEQRDSAMYRCASSLAGIQETQYFGPGTRLLVL.

This chain links TRBV7-9 with TRBJ2-3; TRBD1 aligns across 9 bases. CDR1 and CDR2 (germline): SEHNR, FQNEAQ (reference sequence). After removal of 7 bases from V and 7 bases from J, the junction contained 12 bases not matched to a gene. The CDR3 is made up of 15 amino acids. CDR3 sequence reads: CASMLTGQGTNTQYF. The CDR3 DNA sequence: TGTGCCAGCATGCTTACAGGACAGGGGACGAATACGCAGTATTTT.

About this clonotype: A much bigger clone sits one base away, suggesting this may be a read error. This chain links TRBV6-6 with TRBJ2-7; the match to TRBD2 covers 9 bases. V lost 10 bases and J lost 2; bases outside the gene matches: 12. CDR1 and CDR2 from the germline V gene are MNHNY and SVGAGI (reference sequence). This CDR3 contains 15 residues. The CDR3 DNA sequence: TGTGCCACCGCCGGGCGGACTAGCGAGGCCTACGAGCAGTACTTC. Its protein product is CATAGRTSEAYEQYF.

This clonotype appeared a few times. The chain carries TRBV20-1 and TRBJ2-3; TRBD2 matches at 8 bases. The CDR3 has 15 amino acids. V was clipped by 3 bases and J by 4 bases; unmatched bases: 9. The germline gives CDR1 DFQATT, CDR2 SNEGSKA (reference sequence). CDR3 sequence: CSASVRGRRADTQYF. The CDR3 DNA follows: TGCAGTGCTAGTGTGCGCGGGAGGCGGGCAGATACGCAGTATTTT.

This chain uses TRBV20-1 with TRBJ1-6; no firm D call. Looked up from germline, CDR1 is DFQATT and CDR2 is SNEGSKA (reference sequence). The CDR3 is 14 residues long. The germline V and J ends were trimmed by 6 bases and 7 bases, with 16 bases remaining between them. CDR3 DNA: TGCAGTGCAAGGGAAGACGGACCCAATTCACCCCTCCACTTT. Translated: CSAREDGPNSPLHF.